This is a list of T cell receptor beta chains from one sample in a study of TIL therapy for anti-PD-1-resistant metastatic lung cancer. Libraries were prepared by immunoSEQ multiplex PCR; TCRdb keeps only in-frame clonotypes and omits some of them. The sample has 50,000 to 65,000 clones, approximately 75% seen once. The sequences come from blood, collected at baseline. The receptor source for this set is a person aged 25 to 85 with non-small cell lung cancer. Each CDR3 is given with its conserved first and last residue.

V gene: TRBV4-1; CDR3 protein: CASSQRTSGGGTGELFF
V gene: TRBV4-2; CDR3 protein: CASSPWESNQPQHF
V gene: TRBV5-4; CDR3 protein: CASSLEDRVTYEQYF
V gene: TRBV7-2; CDR3 protein: CASSLEREAAYNEQFF
V gene: TRBV30; CDR3 protein: CAWSRGFGRNSPLHF
V gene: TRBV10-3; CDR3 protein: CAISEPGHRGYNYGYTF
V gene: TRBV15; CDR3 protein: CATSSTYRAGNTIYF
V gene: TRBV11-2; CDR3 protein: CASSLMTGTFNQPQHF
V gene: TRBV28; CDR3 protein: CASRSPGTPDAYF
V gene: TRBV25-1; CDR3 protein: CASSGPGNQPQHF
V gene: TRBV11-2; CDR3 protein: CASSPTWAGAGNTIYF
V gene: TRBV5-8; CDR3 protein: CASSLGGTETQYF
V gene: TRBV10-2; CDR3 protein: CASKDWTGDGYTF
V gene: TRBV28; CDR3 protein: CASSPRQNNEQFF
V gene: TRBV7-8; CDR3 protein: CASSTPGRAGYEQYF
V gene: TRBV4-3; CDR3 protein: CASSQLGTSGRETQYF
V gene: TRBV7-2; CDR3 protein: CASSPRQGRSTGYTF
V gene: TRBV5-6; CDR3 protein: CASSLLTSGSTDTQYF